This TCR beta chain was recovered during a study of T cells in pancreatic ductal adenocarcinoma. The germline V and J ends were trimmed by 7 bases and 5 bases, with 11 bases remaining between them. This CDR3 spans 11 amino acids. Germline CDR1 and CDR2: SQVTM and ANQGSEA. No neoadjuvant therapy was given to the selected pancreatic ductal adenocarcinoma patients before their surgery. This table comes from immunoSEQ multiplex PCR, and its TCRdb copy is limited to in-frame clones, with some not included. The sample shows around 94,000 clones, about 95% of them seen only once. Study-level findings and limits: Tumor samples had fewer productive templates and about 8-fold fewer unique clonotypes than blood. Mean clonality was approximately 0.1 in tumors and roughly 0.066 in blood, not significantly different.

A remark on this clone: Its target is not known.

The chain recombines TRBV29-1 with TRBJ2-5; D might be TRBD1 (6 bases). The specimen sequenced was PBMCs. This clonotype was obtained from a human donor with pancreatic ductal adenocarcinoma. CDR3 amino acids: CSGGHAETQYF. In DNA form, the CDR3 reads TGCAGCGGGGGACACGCGGAGACCCAGTACTTC.